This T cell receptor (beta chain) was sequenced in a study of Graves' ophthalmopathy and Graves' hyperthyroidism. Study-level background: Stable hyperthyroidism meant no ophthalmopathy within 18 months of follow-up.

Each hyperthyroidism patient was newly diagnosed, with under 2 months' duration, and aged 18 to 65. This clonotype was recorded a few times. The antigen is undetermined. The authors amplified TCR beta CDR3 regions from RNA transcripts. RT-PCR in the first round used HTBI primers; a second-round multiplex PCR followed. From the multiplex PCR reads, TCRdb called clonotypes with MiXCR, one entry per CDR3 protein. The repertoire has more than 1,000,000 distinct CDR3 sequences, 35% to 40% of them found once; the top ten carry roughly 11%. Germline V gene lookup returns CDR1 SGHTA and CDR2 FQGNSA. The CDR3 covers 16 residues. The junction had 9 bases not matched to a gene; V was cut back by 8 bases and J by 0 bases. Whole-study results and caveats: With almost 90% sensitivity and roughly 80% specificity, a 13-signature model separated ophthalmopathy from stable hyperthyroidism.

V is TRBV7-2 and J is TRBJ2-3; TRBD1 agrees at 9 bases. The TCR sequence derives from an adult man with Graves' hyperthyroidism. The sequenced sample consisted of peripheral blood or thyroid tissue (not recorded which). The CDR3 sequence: CASGEQGADSTDTQYF. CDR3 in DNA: TGTGCCAGCGGGGAACAGGGGGCGGATAGCACAGATACGCAGTATTTT.